Below are 2 T cell receptor beta chains sequenced from a single sample in a study of identical twins. TCRdb used MiXCR to reprocess the 5' RACE reads, holding one entry per CDR3 protein. The data show around 480,000 distinct CDR3 sequences, approximately 15% seen once. This same sample was also taken into another study, of yellow fever vaccine responses in identical twins.

The specimen was CD4+ T cells sorted from blood. These receptors came from a woman aged 18-35 years in good health.

Here the CDR3 DNA reads TGTGCCAGCAGCAAGCGACTAGCGGGAGTCTCCTACGAGCAGTACTTC. Protein product: CASSKRLAGVSYEQYF. The rearrangement joins TRBV7-9 to TRBJ2-7; 12 bases agree with TRBD2. The CDR3 is made up of 16 amino acids. The germline gives CDR1 SEHNR, CDR2 FQNEAQ (reference sequence). J lost 0 bases, V lost 5 bases, and 5 bases had no gene match.

This rearrangement joins TRBV5-1 to TRBJ2-5; D possibly uses TRBD1 or TRBD2 (5 bases each). This CDR3 has 14 residues. With 0 bases removed from V and 4 bases from J, the gap between germline ends came to 10 bases. Germline values: CDR1 SGHRS, CDR2 YFSETQ. For the CDR3, the DNA is TGCGCCAGCAGCTTGGGGGACCTGGGAGAGACCCAGTACTTC. Protein: CASSLGDLGETQYF. The full variable domain, rest sourced from reference TRBV5-1 and TRBJ2-5, is KAGVTQTPRYLIKTRGQQVTLSCSPISGHRSVSWYQQTPGQGLQFLFEYFSETQRNKGNFPGRFSGRQFSNSRSEMNVSTLELGDSALYLCASSLGDLGETQYFGPGTRLLVL.